Presented here are 29 T cell receptor beta chains from one specimen sequenced in a study of CD8 T cells in Susac syndrome. cDNA came from 0.5 to 1 ug RNA primed by random hexamers. TCRdb passed the immunoSEQ multiplex PCR reads through MiXCR, listing each CDR3 protein once. Found here are about 22,000 distinct CDR3 sequences, 90% to 95% of them singletons; the top ten hold 0.27%. The sequenced material came from CD8+ T cells from PBMCs. All receptors come from a human donor in good health.

V is TRBV4-1 and J is TRBJ1-1, with D possibly TRBD1 on 6 matching bases. This CDR3 is built from 17 residues. V lost 3 bases to trimming and J lost 0 bases, with 17 bases between them. The germline CDR1 and CDR2 sequences are MGHRA and YSYEKL. CDR3 nucleotide sequence: TGCGCCAGCAGCCACCGGACCAGGGGCGAATTGAACACTGAAGCTTTCTTT. This gives the protein CASSHRTRGELNTEAFF.

V and J are TRBV29-1 and TRBJ1-2; D unresolved. V was shortened by 6 bases and J by 8 bases, with 16 bases between the two germline ends. CDR1 and CDR2 from the germline V gene are SQVTM and ANQGSEA. The CDR3 covers 12 residues. The CDR3 sequence: CSVPQAWLGYTF. The CDR3 DNA is TGCAGCGTGCCACAAGCTTGGCTAGGCTACACCTTC.

This chain uses TRBV20-1 with TRBJ1-2, with D possibly being TRBD1 (5 bases). The length of the CDR3 is 14 residues. The V end lost 3 bases, the J end lost 1 base, and 12 bases lay between the germline ends. The germline V gene has CDR1 DFQATT and CDR2 SNEGSKA (reference sequence). CDR3 DNA sequence: TGCAGTGCTAGGGACCGGGACGGTAACTATGGCTACACCTTC. As protein: CSARDRDGNYGYTF.

This clonotype was found once. The rearrangement uses TRBV27 and TRBJ1-2, with D perhaps matching TRBD1 (5 bases). Between the trimmed V and J ends, which lost 2 bases and 6 bases, there was a span of 13 bases. Germline CDR1 MNHEY, CDR2 SMNVEV (reference sequence). CDR3 length equals 14 residues. CDR3 bases: TGTGCCAGCAGTTTAAGTACAGGCTCTCATGGCTACACCTTC. Its translation: CASSLSTGSHGYTF.

The gene calls are TRBV4-3 and TRBJ1-1; TRBD1 might be the D (5 bases). The ends were cut back, 0 bases at V and 5 bases at J, with 10 bases in the middle. This CDR3 is built from 14 residues. Germline V CDR1 and CDR2: LGHNA, YSLEER. CDR3 protein: CASSQDPHRTEAFF. The DNA for the CDR3 is TGCGCCAGCAGCCAAGATCCTCACAGGACTGAAGCTTTCTTT.

The chain uses TRBV12-3 or TRBV12-4 and TRBJ2-7; D not resolved. This CDR3 has 14 amino acids. With 1 base removed from V and 4 bases from J, the gap between germline ends came to 11 bases. CDR3 protein: CASSLGPVGYEQYF. The CDR3 DNA reads as TGTGCCAGCAGTTTAGGGCCCGTGGGGTACGAGCAGTACTTC.

The rearrangement uses TRBV7-6 and TRBJ2-1, with 14 bases fitting TRBD2. The V and J ends lost 5 bases and 0 bases, in that order; junction bases with no gene match: 6. Germline values: CDR1 SGHVS, CDR2 FNYEAQ. The CDR3 contains 18 residues. The CDR3 nucleotides are TGTGCCAGCAGCCCCGGGACTAGCGGGGGAAGCTCCTACAATGAGCAGTTCTTC. It specifies CASSPGTSGGSSYNEQFF.

This chain links TRBV6-2 or TRBV6-3 with TRBJ1-1; 9 bases align to TRBD1. CDR3 size: 14 residues. The germline gives CDR1 MNHEY, CDR2 SVGEGT. Germline trimming cut 2 bases from V and 7 bases from J; bases unmatched to any gene: 5. This CDR3 reads CASSYPPGQGEAFF. In nucleotides, the CDR3 is TGTGCCAGCAGTTACCCACCGGGACAGGGTGAAGCTTTCTTT.

This clonotype was counted a single time. J is TRBJ2-3 and V is TRBV2, with D possibly TRBD2 on 7 matching bases. The V end was cut by 6 bases, the J end by 4 bases, with 17 bases between. The CDR3 covers 15 residues. Germline CDR1 reads SNHLY; CDR2 reads FYNNEI. This CDR3 is CASSRTTGGSDTQYF. Written as DNA, the CDR3 is TGTGCCAGCAGCCGAACGACGGGGGGCTCAGATACGCAGTATTTT.

CDR3 nucleotides: TGTGCCAGCAGTTCCGACAGGGGGCGAGAATTAGAGACCCAGTACTTC. Translation: CASSSDRGRELETQYF. The chain links TRBV6-6 to TRBJ2-5, with 10 bases fitting TRBD1. The CDR3 spans 16 residues. In germline, CDR1 is MNHNY, CDR2 SVGAGI (reference sequence). With 4 bases clipped from V and 4 bases from J, the junction kept 9 bases outside the gene matches.

The gene calls are TRBV5-1 and TRBJ2-6; D unresolved. Looked up from germline, CDR1 is SGHRS and CDR2 is YFSETQ. The CDR3 is 15 amino acids. Between the trimmed V and J ends, which lost 0 bases and 3 bases, there was a span of 7 bases. CDR3 protein: CASSLGEGGANVLTF. The CDR3 DNA is TGCGCCAGCAGCTTGGGGGAAGGTGGGGCCAACGTCCTGACTTTC.

The V call is TRBV12-3 or TRBV12-4, the J call TRBJ1-1; D perhaps matches TRBD1 (5 bases). Trimming shortened V by 6 bases and J by 10 bases, and 18 bases separated the two germline ends. The CDR3 runs 13 residues. The CDR3 here is CASRLLGGNAAFF. The CDR3 nucleotides read TGTGCCAGCAGACTCCTCGGGGGGAACGCAGCTTTCTTT.

The chain carries TRBV12-3 or TRBV12-4 and TRBJ2-7; the match to TRBD1 covers 9 bases. Trimming at V came to 7 bases and at J to 5 bases, leaving 12 bases not matched to a gene. This CDR3 spans 15 amino acids. The CDR3 is CASTASRQGDHEQYF. CDR3 sequence (DNA): TGTGCCAGCACCGCCTCGAGACAGGGGGACCACGAGCAGTACTTC.

The chain links TRBV7-2 to TRBJ2-1; D might be TRBD2 (5 bases). V dropped 3 bases and J dropped 4 bases, with 10 bases sitting between them. This CDR3 comprises 14 residues. Looked up from germline, CDR1 is SGHTA and CDR2 is FQGNSA. The CDR3 region is CASSLEAFYNEQFF. The DNA for the CDR3 is TGTGCCAGCAGCTTGGAGGCCTTTTACAATGAGCAGTTCTTC.

The chain links TRBV5-6 to TRBJ2-2; D unresolved. This CDR3 is 15 amino acids long. The ends were cut back, 0 bases at V and 6 bases at J, with 12 bases in the middle. Per the germline V gene, CDR1 is SGHDT and CDR2 is YYEEEE. The CDR3: CASSLANDPSGELFF. The CDR3 DNA reads TGTGCCAGCAGCTTGGCCAACGACCCCTCCGGGGAGCTGTTTTTT.

The chain is built from TRBV4-3 and TRBJ2-2; perhaps TRBD1 as D (6 bases). Deletions cut 1 base from V and 0 bases from J, with 9 bases between. The CDR3 sequence is 16 residues long. Germline-derived CDR1 and CDR2 are LGHNA and YSLEER. The CDR3 is CASSQGTGTNTGELFF. The CDR3 DNA reads as TGCGCCAGCAGCCAAGGAACAGGGACGAACACCGGGGAGCTGTTTTTT.

This rearrangement joins TRBV4-3 to TRBJ2-1, with 12 bases aligning to TRBD2. The CDR3 runs to 17 residues. J lost 8 bases, V lost 0 bases, and 8 bases had no gene match. In germline, CDR1 is LGHNA, CDR2 YSLEER. This chain's CDR3 is CASSQDGASGGAYEQFF. DNA for the CDR3: TGCGCCAGCAGCCAAGATGGGGCTAGCGGGGGGGCCTATGAGCAGTTCTTC.

The chain joins TRBV10-1 to TRBJ2-3; TRBD2 is a possible D gene (6 bases). Trimming left V 3 bases short and J 3 bases short, with 10 bases between. CDR1 and CDR2 (germline): WNHNN, SYGVQD (reference sequence). The CDR3 extends over 14 amino acids. The CDR3 spells CASSDLGTTDTQYF. Here the CDR3 DNA reads TGCGCCAGCAGTGACCTTGGGACTACAGATACGCAGTATTTT.

CDR3 loop: CASSLKWGGGYTF. Here the CDR3 DNA reads TGTGCCAGCAGTTTAAAATGGGGGGGTGGCTACACCTTC. The chain employs TRBV27 and TRBJ1-2; D is possibly TRBD1 (5 bases). The germline V and J ends were trimmed by 2 bases and 7 bases, with 11 bases remaining between them. The CDR3 runs 13 residues. CDR1 is MNHEY, CDR2 SMNVEV, per germline (reference sequence).

This sequence joins TRBV4-3 and TRBJ2-5; no clear D gene. The CDR3 has 15 amino acids. Trimming took off 4 bases at V and 1 base at J, with 13 bases between the two ends. Germline CDR1 and CDR2: LGHNA and YSLEER. CDR3 loop: CASSLYSRSQETQYF. The CDR3 region has the DNA TGCGCCAGCAGCCTATACTCAAGGAGCCAAGAGACCCAGTACTTC.

The V gene is TRBV27, the J gene TRBJ2-7; D is ambiguous. V was shortened by 3 bases and J by 2 bases, with 8 bases between the two germline ends. Per germline, CDR1 MNHEY and CDR2 SMNVEV (reference sequence). The CDR3 covers 13 residues. CDR3 in amino acids: CASSLGKTYEQYF. In DNA, the CDR3 is TGTGCCAGCAGTTTGGGGAAAACCTACGAGCAGTACTTC.

This sequence joins TRBV7-9 and TRBJ1-5, with D possibly matching TRBD1 (5 bases). The V end was cut by 1 base, the J end by 5 bases, with 12 bases between. The CDR3 spans 15 residues. Germline-derived CDR1 and CDR2 are SEHNR and FQNEAQ (reference sequence). The CDR3 is CASSLGLGGDQPQHF. The CDR3 bases are TGTGCCAGCAGCTTAGGATTGGGAGGGGATCAGCCCCAGCATTTT.

V usage is TRBV4-3 and J usage is TRBJ2-7; TRBD2 agrees at 8 bases. Per germline, CDR1 LGHNA and CDR2 YSLEER. The CDR3 contains 15 residues. Trimming cost V 5 bases and J 2 bases; bases outside gene matches: 8. DNA of the CDR3: TGCGCCAGCAGCTTCGGACGGGGGGGGACCTACGAGCAGTACTTC. It codes for CASSFGRGGTYEQYF.

This clonotype appeared a single time. The V gene is TRBV3-1, the J gene TRBJ2-3, with D unresolved. The CDR3 has 14 amino acids. CDR1 and CDR2 from the germline V gene are LGHDT and YNNKEL (reference sequence). V was pared by 4 bases and J by 2 bases, with 10 bases between. CDR3 protein: CASSPFGATDTQYF. The DNA for the CDR3 is TGTGCCAGCAGCCCCTTTGGAGCCACAGATACGCAGTATTTT.

This chain connects TRBV5-4 to TRBJ2-1, with 9 bases fitting TRBD2. The V gene end was trimmed by 3 bases and the J gene end by 9 bases; junction bases not matched to a gene: 10. The CDR3 is made up of 15 amino acids. Germline CDR1 reads SGHNT; CDR2 reads YYREEE (reference sequence). As DNA, the CDR3 is TGTGCCAGCAGCTCGTGGGGAGCGGGGGGAAGTGAGCAGTTCTTC. Translation gives CASSSWGAGGSEQFF.

The genes are TRBV20-1 and TRBJ2-7; 9 nucleotides align to TRBD2. Losses at the gene ends were 0 bases for V and 2 bases for J; bases not matched to a gene: 8. Germline V gives CDR1 DFQATT, CDR2 SNEGSKA (reference sequence). CDR3 length equals 16 residues. This chain's CDR3 is CSARDLAGTFTYEQYF. The CDR3 DNA follows: TGCAGTGCTAGAGATCTAGCGGGGACTTTTACCTACGAGCAGTACTTC.

The rearrangement uses TRBV20-1 and TRBJ2-5; 11 bases fit TRBD2. The CDR3 extends over 18 amino acids. Trimming removed 1 base from V and 3 bases from J; junction bases left unmatched: 13. Germline CDR1 and CDR2: DFQATT and SNEGSKA (reference sequence). CDR3: CSARGPRLAGRTKETQYF. The CDR3 DNA follows: TGCAGTGCTAGAGGACCTAGACTAGCGGGGAGAACGAAAGAGACCCAGTACTTC.

This clonotype was seen only once. V usage is TRBV12-3 or TRBV12-4 and J usage is TRBJ2-5, with 14 bases aligning to TRBD2. CDR3 length: 18 amino acids. Germline trimming cut 3 bases from V and 0 bases from J; bases unmatched to any gene: 6. CDR3 in DNA: TGTGCCAGCAGTTTGGGACTAGCGGGGGCCCAGTACCAAGAGACCCAGTACTTC. This encodes CASSLGLAGAQYQETQYF.

This clonotype was seen a few times. V gene TRBV12-3 or TRBV12-4 combines with J gene TRBJ2-1, with D unresolved. V gave up 0 bases and J gave up 1 base, with 7 bases separating them. The CDR3 runs 15 residues. The CDR3 DNA sequence: TGTGCCAGCAGTTTAGCTGGGGTGTCCTACAATGAGCAGTTCTTC. Translating gives CASSLAGVSYNEQFF.